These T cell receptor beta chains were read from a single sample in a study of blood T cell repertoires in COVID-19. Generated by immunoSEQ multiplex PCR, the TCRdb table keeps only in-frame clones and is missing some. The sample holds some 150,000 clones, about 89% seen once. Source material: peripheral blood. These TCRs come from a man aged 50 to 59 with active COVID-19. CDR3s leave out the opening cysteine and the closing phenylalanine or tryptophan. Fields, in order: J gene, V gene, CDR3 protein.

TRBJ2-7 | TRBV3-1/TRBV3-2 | ASSLQRGKQY
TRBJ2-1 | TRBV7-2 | ASSFPSGGAGEQF
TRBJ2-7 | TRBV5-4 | ASSDGTSGHSSGQY
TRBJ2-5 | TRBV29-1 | SVQSGGGRLGTQY
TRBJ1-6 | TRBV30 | AWRPTGENSPLH
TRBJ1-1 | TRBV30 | AWSVNRGNTEAF
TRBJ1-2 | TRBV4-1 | ASSQPLRSGYGYT
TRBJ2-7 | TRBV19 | ASSRGQGYEQY
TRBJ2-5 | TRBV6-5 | ASTSPQGTQY
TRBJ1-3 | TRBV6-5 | ASSPRMSGNTIY
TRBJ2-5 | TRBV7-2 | ASSPQPGLAWETQY
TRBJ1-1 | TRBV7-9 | ASSRDRAHTEAF
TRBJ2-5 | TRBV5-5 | ASSLGLAGARNPGTQY
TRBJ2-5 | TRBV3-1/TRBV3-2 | ASSGPKGETQY
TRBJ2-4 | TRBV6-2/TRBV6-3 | ASTPGTKNIQY
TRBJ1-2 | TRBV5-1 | ASSFRDKNYGYT
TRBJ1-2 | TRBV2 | ASSNWRDLGYGYT
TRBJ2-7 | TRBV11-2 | ASSFSDGGEQY
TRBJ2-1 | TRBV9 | ASSAHSWYARVQF
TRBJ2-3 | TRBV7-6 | ASSSIKRDTGALKTDTQY
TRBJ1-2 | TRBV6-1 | ASSQDRGQRNYGYT
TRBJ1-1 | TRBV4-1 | ASSQGAGGQRAEAF
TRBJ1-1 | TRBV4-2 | ASSQGSEHPTRYTEAF
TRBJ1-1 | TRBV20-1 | SAEGTGSEF
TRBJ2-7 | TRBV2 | ASSQTYEQY
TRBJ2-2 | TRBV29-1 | SVRPGTANTGELF